This is a list of T cell receptor beta chains from one sample in a study of blood T cell repertoires in COVID-19. Clones were sequenced by immunoSEQ multiplex PCR, and TCRdb holds only the in-frame ones, with some missing. The table lists approximately 300,000 clones, 86% of them singletons. The sequenced sample consisted of PBMCs or T cells enriched from blood (not recorded which). Receptor source: a woman between 18 and 30 years old who had recovered from COVID-19. Each CDR3 is given with its conserved first and last residue. D genes are given only for firm matches. Some rows mark clone size as missing; the rest say once, few, many or name a class of expanded clone.

D: TRBD1
V: TRBV7-2
size: .
J: TRBJ2-7
CDR3: CASSFGTVSYEQYF
DNA: TGTGCCAGCAGCTTCGGGACAGTGTCCTACGAGCAGTACTTC

D: .
V: TRBV18
size: .
J: TRBJ1-2
CDR3: CASSPDGNYGYTF
DNA: TGTGCCAGCTCACCCGACGGGAACTATGGCTACACCTTC

D: TRBD1
V: TRBV5-1
size: .
J: TRBJ2-1
CDR3: CASSLGGTGSYNEQFF
DNA: TGCGCCAGCAGCTTGGGGGGGACAGGGTCCTACAATGAGCAGTTCTTC

D: .
V: TRBV19
size: .
J: TRBJ1-5
CDR3: CASSIGRGYQPQHF
DNA: TGTGCCAGTAGTATTGGAAGGGGCTATCAGCCCCAGCATTTT

D: .
V: TRBV9
size: .
J: TRBJ2-7
CDR3: CASSSRTESYEQYF
DNA: TGTGCCAGCAGCTCCCGGACAGAATCCTACGAGCAGTACTTC

D: .
V: TRBV13
size: .
J: TRBJ2-3
CDR3: CASSLSTDTQYF
DNA: TGTGCCAGCAGCTTATCTACAGATACGCAGTATTTT

D: .
V: TRBV15
size: .
J: TRBJ1-3
CDR3: CATSRVVSSGNTIYF
DNA: TGTGCCACCAGCAGAGTCGTGAGCTCTGGAAACACCATATATTTT

D: TRBD1
V: TRBV2
size: .
J: TRBJ2-5
CDR3: CASSGQGSQETQYF
DNA: TGTGCCAGCAGTGGACAGGGCAGCCAAGAGACCCAGTACTTC

D: TRBD1
V: TRBV2
size: .
J: TRBJ1-5
CDR3: CASSRTGRGNQPQHF
DNA: TGTGCCAGCAGCAGGACAGGCAGGGGCAATCAGCCCCAGCATTTT

D: .
V: TRBV18
size: .
J: TRBJ1-1
CDR3: CASSPGRGAMNTEAFF
DNA: TGTGCCAGCTCACCGGGCAGGGGAGCTATGAACACTGAAGCTTTCTTT

D: .
V: TRBV5-1
size: .
J: TRBJ2-7
CDR3: CASSSLPGDEQYF
DNA: TGCGCCAGCAGCTCCCTTCCGGGGGACGAGCAGTACTTC

D: TRBD1
V: TRBV29-1
size: few
J: TRBJ1-2
CDR3: CSVDRGSHGYTF
DNA: TGCAGCGTTGACAGGGGGAGCCATGGCTACACCTTC

D: .
V: TRBV30
size: .
J: TRBJ1-1
CDR3: CAWSDWVREAFF
DNA: TGTGCCTGGAGTGACTGGGTGAGGGAAGCTTTCTTT

D: .
V: TRBV2
size: .
J: TRBJ1-5
CDR3: CASSLQGGNQPQHF
DNA: TGTGCCAGTAGTTTACAGGGAGGCAATCAGCCCCAGCATTTT

D: TRBD1
V: TRBV30
size: once
J: TRBJ1-2
CDR3: CAWSLSRDRGRGGYGYTF
DNA: TGTGCCTGGAGCTTATCCCGGGACAGGGGACGGGGTGGCTATGGCTACACCTTC

D: TRBD2
V: TRBV4-1
size: few
J: TRBJ2-1
CDR3: CASSLTAGGRHGQFF
DNA: TGCGCCAGCAGTCTCACGGCGGGAGGGCGACATGGGCAGTTCTTC

D: .
V: TRBV9
size: .
J: TRBJ1-2
CDR3: CASSAPFRSYGYTF
DNA: TGTGCCAGCAGCGCCCCCTTTAGAAGCTATGGCTACACCTTC

D: .
V: TRBV2
size: .
J: TRBJ2-7
CDR3: CASTRDKLYEQYF
DNA: TGTGCCAGCACCCGGGACAAGCTCTACGAGCAGTACTTC

D: .
V: TRBV30
size: .
J: TRBJ2-7
CDR3: CAWGGAGRFYEQYF
DNA: TGTGCCTGGGGGGGGGCAGGAAGGTTTTACGAGCAGTACTTC

D: TRBD2
V: TRBV19
size: .
J: TRBJ2-5
CDR3: CASSPTFGGTSGQETQYF
DNA: TGTGCCAGTAGTCCAACCTTTGGGGGGACTAGCGGCCAAGAGACCCAGTACTTC

D: TRBD1
V: TRBV5-6
size: .
J: TRBJ1-5
CDR3: CASLNRDRRGNQPQHF
DNA: TGTGCCAGCCTAAACCGGGACAGGCGAGGCAATCAGCCCCAGCATTTT

D: TRBD1
V: TRBV24-1
size: .
J: TRBJ1-1
CDR3: CATSDPTGGKNEAFF
DNA: TGTGCCACCAGTGATCCGACAGGGGGTAAGAATGAAGCTTTCTTT

D: .
V: TRBV3-1/TRBV3-2
size: .
J: TRBJ2-7
CDR3: CASSPLDRNYEQYF
DNA: TGTGCCAGCAGCCCCCTAGACAGGAACTACGAGCAGTACTTC

D: .
V: TRBV3-1/TRBV3-2
size: .
J: TRBJ2-7
CDR3: CASSQGANSDEQYF
DNA: TGTGCCAGCAGCCAAGGTGCCAACTCCGACGAGCAGTACTTC

D: TRBD1
V: TRBV6-6
size: .
J: TRBJ1-6
CDR3: CASSPDRVNGYNSPLHF
DNA: TGTGCCAGCAGTCCGGACAGGGTTAACGGGTATAATTCACCCCTCCACTTT

D: .
V: TRBV5-5
size: few
J: TRBJ1-1
CDR3: CASSFVEAGDTEAFF
DNA: TGTGCCAGCAGCTTCGTGGAGGCAGGGGACACTGAAGCTTTCTTT

D: .
V: TRBV19
size: .
J: TRBJ1-2
CDR3: CASSMYLAGGYTF
DNA: TGTGCCAGTAGTATGTACCTGGCTGGTGGCTACACCTTC

D: .
V: TRBV19
size: .
J: TRBJ2-2
CDR3: CASSPQGPNTGELFF
DNA: TGTGCCAGTAGTCCTCAGGGTCCGAACACCGGGGAGCTGTTTTTT